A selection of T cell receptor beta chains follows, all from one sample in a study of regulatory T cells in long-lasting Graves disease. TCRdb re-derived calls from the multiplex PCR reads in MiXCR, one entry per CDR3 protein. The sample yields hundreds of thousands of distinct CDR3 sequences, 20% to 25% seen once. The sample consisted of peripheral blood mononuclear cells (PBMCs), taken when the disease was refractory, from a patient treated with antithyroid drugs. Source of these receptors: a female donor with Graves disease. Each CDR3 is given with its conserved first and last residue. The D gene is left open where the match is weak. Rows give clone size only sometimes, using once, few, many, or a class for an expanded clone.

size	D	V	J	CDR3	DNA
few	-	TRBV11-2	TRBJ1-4	CASSDTRGRATNEKLFF	TGTGCCAGCAGCGATACACGGGGGAGGGCAACTAATGAAAAACTGTTTTTT
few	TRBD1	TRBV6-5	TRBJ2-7	CASSYLDRVYEQYF	TGTGCCAGCAGTTATCTGGACAGGGTATACGAGCAGTACTTC
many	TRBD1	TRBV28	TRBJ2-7	CASGPGQATYEQYF	TGTGCCAGCGGACCGGGACAGGCCACCTACGAGCAGTACTTC
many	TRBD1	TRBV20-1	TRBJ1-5	CSARGQGDQPQHF	TGCAGTGCTAGGGGACAGGGGGATCAGCCCCAGCATTTT
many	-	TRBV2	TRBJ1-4	CASSGQGPWNEKLFF	TGTGCCAGCAGTGGTCAAGGGCCCTGGAATGAAAAACTGTTTTTT
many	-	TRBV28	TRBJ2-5	CASSYRSGTGYQETQYF	TGTGCCAGCAGTTATCGCAGCGGGACAGGCTACCAAGAGACCCAGTACTTC
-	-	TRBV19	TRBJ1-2	CASTIGNYGYTF	TGTGCCAGTACCATCGGGAACTATGGCTACACCTTC
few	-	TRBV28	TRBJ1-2	CASSYSTGIPFGYTF	TGTGCCAGCAGTTACTCTACAGGGATTCCCTTCGGCTACACCTTC
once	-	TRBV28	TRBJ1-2	CASSSNPHRDTDHYGYTF	TGTGCCAGCAGTTCTAACCCTCACCGGGACACCGATCACTATGGCTACACCTTC
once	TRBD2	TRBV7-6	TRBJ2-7	CASSPGLAGGSFYEQYF	TGTGCCAGCAGCCCGGGACTAGCGGGAGGTTCTTTCTACGAGCAGTACTTC
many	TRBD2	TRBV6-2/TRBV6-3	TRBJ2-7	CASSLLAAYEQYF	TGTGCCAGCAGTCTACTAGCGGCTTACGAGCAGTACTTC
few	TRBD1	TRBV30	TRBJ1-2	CAWRATGSGVGYTF	TGTGCCTGGAGGGCGACAGGGTCGGGTGTGGGCTACACCTTC
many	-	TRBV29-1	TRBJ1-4	CSVQETGDEKLFF	TGCAGCGTTCAAGAAACGGGGGATGAAAAACTGTTTTTT
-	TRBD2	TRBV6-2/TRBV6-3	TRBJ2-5	CASSGRERETQYF	TGTGCCAGCAGTGGGAGGGAGAGGGAGACCCAGTACTTC
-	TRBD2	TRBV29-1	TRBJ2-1	CSFPPLAGDNEQFF	TGCAGCTTCCCCCCGCTAGCGGGGGACAATGAGCAGTTCTTC